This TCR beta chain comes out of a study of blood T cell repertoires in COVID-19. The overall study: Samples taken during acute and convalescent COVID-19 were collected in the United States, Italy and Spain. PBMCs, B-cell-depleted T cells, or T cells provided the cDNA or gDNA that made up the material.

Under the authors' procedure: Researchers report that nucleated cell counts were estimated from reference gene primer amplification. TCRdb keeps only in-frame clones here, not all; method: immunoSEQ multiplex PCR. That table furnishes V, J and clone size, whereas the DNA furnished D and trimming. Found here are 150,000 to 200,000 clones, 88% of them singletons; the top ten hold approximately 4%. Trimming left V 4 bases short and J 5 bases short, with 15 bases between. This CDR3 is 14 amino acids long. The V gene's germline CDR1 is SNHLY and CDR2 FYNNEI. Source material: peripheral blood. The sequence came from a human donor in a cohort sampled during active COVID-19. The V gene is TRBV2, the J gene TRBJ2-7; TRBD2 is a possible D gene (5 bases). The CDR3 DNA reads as TGTGCCAGCAGTGTTGGTCGGGGATCGGACGAGCAGTACTTC. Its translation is CASSVGRGSDEQYF.